This TCR beta chain was retrieved from a study of T cell repertoires in cytomegalovirus infection. Whole-study context: Shared public TCR beta signatures pointed to both CMV infection and a matching HLA type. Points from the study as a whole: Dominating the ex vivo response were TCR beta clonotypes that were CMV-specific and HLA-C-restricted.

Trimming took off 0 bases at V and 6 bases at J, with 12 bases between the two ends. The CDR3 has 14 amino acids. In germline, CDR1 is SGHRS, CDR2 YFSETQ. TCRdb analysed the reads with MiXCR anew, one entry per CDR3 protein. The data show over 150,000 distinct CDR3 sequences, roughly 19% seen once. Of note for this clonotype: What it binds is not known.

Sequencing was done on a sample of PBMCs. The V and J genes are TRBV5-1 and TRBJ1-2; unclear D gene. The receptor was derived from a human donor in good health (CMV status not recorded). Some clones in this sample may be carry-over from other donors' samples. The CDR3 sequence is CASSLASERDGYTF. The DNA of the CDR3 is TGCGCCAGCAGCTTGGCCTCGGAGCGAGATGGCTACACCTTC. Full variable domain (outside the CDR3, taken from reference TRBV5-1 and TRBJ1-2): KAGVTQTPRYLIKTRGQQVTLSCSPISGHRSVSWYQQTPGQGLQFLFEYFSETQRNKGNFPGRFSGRQFSNSRSEMNVSTLELGDSALYLCASSLASERDGYTFGSGTRLTVV.